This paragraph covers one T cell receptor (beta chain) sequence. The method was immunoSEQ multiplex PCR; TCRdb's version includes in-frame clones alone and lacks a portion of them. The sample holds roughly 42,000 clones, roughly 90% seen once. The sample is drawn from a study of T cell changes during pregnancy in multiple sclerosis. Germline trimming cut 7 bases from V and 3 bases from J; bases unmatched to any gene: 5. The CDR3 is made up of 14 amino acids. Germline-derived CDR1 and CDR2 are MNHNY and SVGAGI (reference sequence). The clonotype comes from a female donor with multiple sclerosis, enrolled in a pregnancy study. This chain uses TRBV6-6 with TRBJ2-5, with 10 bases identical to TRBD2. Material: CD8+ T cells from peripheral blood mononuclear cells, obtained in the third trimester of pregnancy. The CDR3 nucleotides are TGTGCCAGCATCGGACTAGCGGAAGAAGAGACCCAGTACTTC. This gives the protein CASIGLAEEETQYF.